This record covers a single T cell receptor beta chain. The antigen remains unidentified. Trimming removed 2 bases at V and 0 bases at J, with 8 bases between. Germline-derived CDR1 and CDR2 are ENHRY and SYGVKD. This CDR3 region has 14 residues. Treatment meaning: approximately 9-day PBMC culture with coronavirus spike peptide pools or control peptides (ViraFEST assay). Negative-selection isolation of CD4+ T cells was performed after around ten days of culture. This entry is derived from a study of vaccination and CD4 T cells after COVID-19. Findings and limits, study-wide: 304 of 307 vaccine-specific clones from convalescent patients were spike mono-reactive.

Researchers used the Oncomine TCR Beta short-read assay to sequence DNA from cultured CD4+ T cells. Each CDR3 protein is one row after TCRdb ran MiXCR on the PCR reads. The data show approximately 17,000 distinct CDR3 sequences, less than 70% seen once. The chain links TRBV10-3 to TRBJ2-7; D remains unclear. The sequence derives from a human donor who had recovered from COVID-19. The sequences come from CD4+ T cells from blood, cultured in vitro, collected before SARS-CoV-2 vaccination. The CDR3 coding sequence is TGTGCCATCAGTGAGGTAGTTCACTCCTACGAGCAGTACTTC. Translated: CAISEVVHSYEQYF.